The entry that follows covers one T cell receptor (beta chain) sequence. Its specificity is not known. This record belongs to a study of CD4 T cells in relation to SARS-CoV-2 and coronaviruses. Study information: ViraFEST: roughly 10-day antigen culture of PBMCs, then TCR beta CDR3 sequencing.

CD4+ T cells from unexposed donors were obtained before the COVID-19 pandemic (2011-2018). The cells were cultured for 10 days before CD4+ T cells were isolated. As cell numbers allowed, unexposed-donor CD4+ T cells faced SARS-CoV-2 S/N and four cold-coronavirus spikes. Each well had around 2.2 million PBMCs in 5% human AB serum with IL-2. Study-level points and caveats: No donor gave both pre-pandemic and post-infection samples.

This table comes from immunoSEQ multiplex PCR, and its TCRdb copy is limited to in-frame clones, with some not included. Of 20,000 to 25,000 clones detected, about 80% appear once; the ten largest clones hold roughly 15%. Per germline, CDR1 LNHNV and CDR2 YYDKDF (reference sequence). Trimming cost V 0 bases and J 0 bases, with 9 bases left between them. The CDR3 has 16 amino acids. The V gene is TRBV15, the J gene TRBJ1-5; D is undetermined. This clonotype was sampled from a human donor in good health. Material: CD4+ T cells from PBMCs, cultured in vitro. Here the CDR3 DNA reads TGTGCCACCAGCAGAGATCCTAAGGTTAGCAATCAGCCCCAGCATTTT. It translates to CATSRDPKVSNQPQHF.